The present T cell receptor (beta chain) was sequenced within a study of T cells in Graves' hyperthyroidism and ophthalmopathy. Overall study: The initial diagnosis was the point when peripheral blood was collected, ahead of any treatment.

Exclusions: uncontrolled infection, other autoimmune disease, pregnancy, lactation. This CDR3 is 15 amino acids long. Germline V gene data show CDR1 as SGHTS and CDR2 as YDEGEE. Deletions cut 0 bases from V and 0 bases from J, with 4 bases between. TCR beta CDR3 regions were amplified from RNA transcripts. The TCR CDR3 first-round RT-PCR relied on the HTBI primer set. TCRdb recomputed calls from the multiplex PCR reads with MiXCR, one row per CDR3 protein. The table shows approximately 710,000 distinct CDR3 sequences, with roughly a sixth occurring only once. The sequenced sample consisted of blood. The receptor was derived from a man aged 45 to 65 with Graves' hyperthyroidism. This chain connects TRBV5-8 to TRBJ2-6; D is unclear. The DNA of the CDR3 is TGTGCCAGCAGCTTGGGCGCCTCTGGGGCCAACGTCCTGACTTTC. Residues: CASSLGASGANVLTF.